The 8 T cell receptor beta chains given below trace back to one sample, sequenced in a study of blood T cell repertoires in COVID-19. TCRdb keeps only in-frame clones here, not all; method: immunoSEQ multiplex PCR. The sample holds roughly 110,000 clones; 70% to 90% are singletons and the top ten take 5.5% to 8%. Sequencing used peripheral blood. These receptors originate from a man aged 50 or older with active or convalescent COVID-19.

The V gene is TRBV5-6, the J gene TRBJ2-7; 11 nucleotides match TRBD1. Looked up from germline, CDR1 is SGHDT and CDR2 is YYEEEE. The J segment lost 6 bases and the V segment lost 1 base, leaving 6 bases of the junction unmatched. This CDR3 has 15 amino acids. The CDR3 is CASSLHGQGASEQYF. The CDR3, as DNA: TGTGCCAGCAGCTTGCACGGACAGGGGGCGTCCGAGCAGTACTTC.

The genes are TRBV3-1 (or the pseudogene TRBV3-2) and TRBJ1-5; the D is unclear. Looked up from germline, CDR1 is LGHDT and CDR2 is YNNKEL (reference sequence). V lost 2 bases and J 9 bases, leaving 8 bases between the germline ends. The CDR3 spans 12 residues. In nucleotides, the CDR3 is TGTGCCAGCAGCCAACTGGCATGGCCCCAGCATTTT. This encodes CASSQLAWPQHF.

J is TRBJ2-5 and V is TRBV3-1 (or the pseudogene TRBV3-2); no reliable D call. CDR1 and CDR2 (germline): LGHDT, YNNKEL (reference sequence). V was shortened by 1 base and J by 6 bases, with 6 bases between the two germline ends. The CDR3 contains 12 residues. For the CDR3, the DNA is TGTGCCAGCAGCCAAGCCTCTAAGACCCAGTACTTC. As protein: CASSQASKTQYF.

The chain uses TRBV5-1 and TRBJ2-7; TRBD2 matches at 7 bases. V lost 4 bases to trimming and J lost 1 base; unmatched junction nucleotides: 8. CDR1 and CDR2 from the germline V gene are SGHRS and YFSETQ. The CDR3 is 15 residues long. The CDR3 DNA is TGCGCCAGCAGCCCAAGGACTAGTTGGTCCTACGAGCAGTACTTC. Protein product: CASSPRTSWSYEQYF.

The V call is TRBV5-1, the J call TRBJ2-3, with 7 bases fitting TRBD1. The ends lost 0 bases at V and 3 bases at J; junction bases unmatched: 7. CDR1 SGHRS and CDR2 YFSETQ come from the germline V gene. This CDR3 spans 16 amino acids. CDR3 region: CASSLAGTVGTDTQYF. The CDR3 nucleotides are TGCGCCAGCAGCTTGGCCGGGACAGTTGGGACAGATACGCAGTATTTT.

This clone was counted once. The sample carries other DNA sequences with the same CDR3. The chain couples TRBV19 to TRBJ2-3, with D possibly being TRBD1 (5 bases). CDR3 size: 12 residues. Germline V gene lookup returns CDR1 LNHDA and CDR2 SQIVND (reference sequence). Deletions cut 3 bases from V and 4 bases from J, with 5 bases between. The CDR3 nucleotides are TGTGCCAGTAGTATCAGGGCAGATACGCAGTATTTT. Translating gives CASSIRADTQYF.

The gene calls are TRBV19 and TRBJ1-5; D is perhaps TRBD1 (5 bases). Germline-derived CDR1 and CDR2 are LNHDA and SQIVND (reference sequence). With 1 base removed from V and 6 bases from J, the gap between germline ends came to 13 bases. The CDR3 consists of 15 residues. The CDR3 loop is CASSIGGWAVQPQHF. In nucleotides, the CDR3 is TGTGCCAGTAGTATAGGGGGCTGGGCCGTTCAGCCCCAGCATTTT. The complete variable domain, with remaining parts taken from reference TRBV19 and TRBJ1-5, reads DGGITQSPKYLFRKEGQNVTLSCEQNLNHDAMYWYRQDPGQGLRLIYYSQIVNDFQKGDIAEGYSVSREKKESFPLTVTSAQKNPTAFYLCASSIGGWAVQPQHFGDGTRLSIL.

This clone was seen more than once but under ten times. The chain is built from TRBV12-3 or TRBV12-4 and TRBJ1-1; D uncertain. V lost 6 bases and J lost 1, with 6 bases in between. This CDR3 contains 12 residues. The CDR3 sequence: CASRRQNTEAFF. The CDR3, as DNA: TGTGCCAGCAGAAGACAGAACACTGAAGCTTTCTTT.